This passage covers 23 T cell receptor beta chains from one sample sequenced in a study of cytomegalovirus exposure and HLA in healthy donors. In the PCR, 60 Vbeta and 13 Jbeta primers were used. Here immunoSEQ multiplex PCR was the method, and the copy in TCRdb shows in-frame clones only, minus some. Here the sample spans some 250,000 clones, 82% being singletons. Sample: PBMCs. These receptors came from a woman aged 40 to 50 in good health and CMV-seropositive.

The chain has TRBV5-4 and TRBJ1-2; D perhaps matches TRBD1 (6 bases). The germline V gene has CDR1 SGHNT and CDR2 YYREEE (reference sequence). The CDR3 loop spans 12 amino acids. Trimming took 5 bases from V and 8 from J, leaving 13 bases between them. The chain's CDR3 is CASSYGTYGYTF. In DNA, the CDR3 is TGTGCCAGCAGTTACGGGACATACGGCTACACCTTC.

As to this clone: One end of the junction is discordant with germline, which a read error may explain. The chain couples TRBV7-9 to TRBJ1-2; tentatively, D is TRBD1 (5 bases). CDR1 SEHNR and CDR2 FQNEAQ come from the germline V gene (reference sequence). The CDR3 sequence is 14 residues long. The CDR3 DNA follows: TGTTCCAGCAGCTTATCAGGGCTTAACTATGGCTACACCTTC. Amino acid sequence: CSSSLSGLNYGYTF.

In nucleotides, the CDR3 is TGTGCCAGCAGCTTAGGCGGGGCGGGAGGAAACACCATATATTTT. Translation: CASSLGGAGGNTIYF. The V and J genes are TRBV7-2 and TRBJ1-3; D possibly corresponds to TRBD1 (5 bases). Trimming shortened V by 1 base and J by 4 bases, and 11 bases separated the two germline ends. The CDR3 totals 15 residues. The V gene's germline CDR1 is SGHTA and CDR2 FQGNSA.

The chain couples TRBV30 to TRBJ1-1; 9 bases line up with TRBD1. The germline V gene has CDR1 GTSNPN and CDR2 SVGIG (reference sequence). CDR3 size: 13 residues. V dropped 5 bases and J dropped 3; count of bases not matched to a gene: 4. The CDR3 DNA is TGTGCCTGGGTTGGGACAGGGCACACTGAAGCTTTCTTT. Residues: CAWVGTGHTEAFF. The variable domain in full, with the rest retrieved from reference TRBV30 and TRBJ1-1, is SQTIHQWPATLVQPVGSPLSLECTVEGTSNPNLYWYRQAAGRGLQLLFYSVGIGQISSEVPQNLSASRPQDRQFILSSKKLLLSDSGFYLCAWVGTGHTEAFFGQGTRLTVV.

The chain is built from TRBV7-6 and TRBJ2-3; 10 nucleotides agree with TRBD2. CDR3 length: 17 amino acids. Germline CDR1 is SGHVS and CDR2 is FNYEAQ. V shed 2 bases and J 6 bases; nucleotides not matched to a gene: 11. The CDR3 DNA sequence: TGTGCCAGCAGCTTAATGGTTACTAGCGGGATTCCGGATACGCAGTATTTT. Protein product: CASSLMVTSGIPDTQYF. Full variable domain (rest looked up from reference TRBV7-6 and TRBJ2-3): GAGVSQSPRYKVTKRGQDVALRCDPISGHVSLYWYRQALGQGPEFLTYFNYEAQQDKSGLPNDRFSAERPEGSISTLTIQRTEQRDSAMYRCASSLMVTSGIPDTQYFGPGTRLTVL.

The chain recombines TRBV9 with TRBJ2-7; TRBD2 matches at 8 bases. The trim removed 3 bases at V and 2 bases at J, leaving 4 bases unmatched. CDR1 is SGDLS and CDR2 is YYNGEE in the germline V gene. The CDR3 spans 14 residues. CDR3 DNA: TGTGCCAGCAGCGCTAGCGGGCGAGCCTACGAGCAGTACTTC. This encodes CASSASGRAYEQYF. The full variable domain, with the rest looked up from reference TRBV9 and TRBJ2-7, is DSGVTQTPKHLITATGQRVTLRCSPRSGDLSVYWYQQSLDQGLQFLIQYYNGEERAKGNILERFSAQQFPDLHSELNLSSLELGDSALYFCASSASGRAYEQYFGPGTRLTVT.

This sequence joins TRBV27 and TRBJ1-5; TRBD1 aligns across 8 bases. J gave up 2 bases and V 6 bases, and 9 bases lay outside the gene matches. The CDR3 consists of 16 residues. CDR1 is MNHEY, CDR2 SMNVEV, per germline (reference sequence). The CDR3 sequence is CASRTQGAPGNQPQHF. DNA of the CDR3: TGTGCCAGCAGGACTCAGGGGGCGCCCGGCAATCAGCCCCAGCATTTT.

The chain carries TRBV7-3 and TRBJ2-1; 7 nucleotides line up with TRBD1. Germline lookup yields CDR1 SGHTA and CDR2 FQGTGA. J gave up 9 bases and V 5 bases, and 10 bases lay outside the gene matches. The CDR3 totals 14 residues. The DNA of the CDR3 is TGTGCCAGCAGCCCCGGACAGGCCCGTGGTGAGCAGTTCTTC. This encodes CASSPGQARGEQFF.

This clone was picked up a small number of times. This rearrangement joins TRBV10-3 to TRBJ2-7; TRBD1 might be the D (6 bases). The germline V and J ends were trimmed by 4 bases and 7 bases, with 11 bases remaining between them. CDR1 ENHRY and CDR2 SYGVKD come from the germline V gene. This CDR3 region has 12 residues. CDR3 loop: CAISGTDLEQYF. The CDR3 DNA follows: TGTGCCATCAGTGGGACAGATTTGGAGCAGTACTTC.

J is TRBJ2-5 and V is TRBV25-1, with 9 bases matching TRBD1. The CDR3 is 15 residues long. CDR1 and CDR2 (germline): MGHDK, SYGVNS. V trimming: 5 bases; J trimming: 5 bases; junction bases outside the gene matches: 9. The CDR3 nucleotides read TGTGCCAGCAGTTCTACTACAGGGGGCGGGGAGACCCAGTACTTC. Its protein is CASSSTTGGGETQYF.

This chain links TRBV11-3 with TRBJ2-1, with D maybe TRBD2 (5 bases). Trimming removed 3 bases from V and 0 bases from J, with 9 bases in between. The germline V gene encodes CDR1 SGHNT and CDR2 YENEEA. The CDR3 is made up of 15 amino acids. In DNA form, the CDR3 reads TGTGCCAGCAGCTTGACGGGAAGCTCCTACAATGAGCAGTTCTTC. Encoded protein: CASSLTGSSYNEQFF.

V usage is TRBV7-2 and J usage is TRBJ2-4, with D maybe TRBD1 (6 bases). The CDR3 loop spans 15 amino acids. Germline-derived CDR1 and CDR2 are SGHTA and FQGNSA. With 1 base removed from V and 3 bases from J, the gap between germline ends came to 10 bases. Written as DNA, the CDR3 is TGTGCCAGCAGCTTAGATCCAGGGGTCAAAAACATTCAGTACTTC. Protein product: CASSLDPGVKNIQYF.

The rearrangement joins TRBV4-2 to TRBJ2-1; TRBD2 is a possible D gene (6 bases). Trimming left V 5 bases short and J 9 bases short, with 20 bases between. CDR3 length: 15 amino acids. Germline CDR1 is LGHNA and CDR2 is YNFKEQ. The CDR3 sequence: CASSSPGGASVEQFF. The DNA for the CDR3 is TGTGCCAGCAGCTCGCCCGGGGGAGCGAGCGTTGAGCAGTTCTTC.

This clone has a handful of counts. This sequence joins TRBV10-3 and TRBJ1-1, with D hard to call. This CDR3 is built from 12 residues. V lost 2 bases, J lost 9 bases, and 10 bases lay in between. Germline values: CDR1 ENHRY, CDR2 SYGVKD. The chain's CDR3 is CAISEQRSKAFF. The CDR3 DNA reads as TGTGCCATCAGTGAGCAGCGGTCGAAAGCTTTCTTT.

This chain connects TRBV13 to TRBJ2-3; D is perhaps TRBD1 (6 bases). The CDR3 has 15 residues. Germline values: CDR1 PRHDT, CDR2 FYEKMQ (reference sequence). V lost 8 bases to trimming and J lost 5 bases, with 20 bases between them. The CDR3 here is CASRQAVSGGDTQYF. CDR3 nucleotides: TGTGCCAGCCGACAGGCGGTTAGTGGGGGAGATACGCAGTATTTT.

V is TRBV5-4 and J is TRBJ2-3; TRBD2 agrees at 7 bases. This CDR3 spans 17 amino acids. The germline CDR1 and CDR2 sequences are SGHNT and YYREEE (reference sequence). Trimming removed 4 bases from V and 2 bases from J; junction bases left unmatched: 13. The CDR3 reads CASSRLLAELHTDTQYF. DNA of the CDR3: TGTGCCAGCAGCCGCCTTCTAGCGGAGCTCCACACAGATACGCAGTATTTT.

The CDR3 DNA sequence: TGTGCCACCAGCAGAGGGGGACAGGGCGAGTATGGCTACACCTTC. Protein: CATSRGGQGEYGYTF. V gene TRBV15 combines with J gene TRBJ1-2; 9 bases line up with TRBD1. V shed 1 base, J shed 5 bases, and the junction held 5 bases outside the gene matches. The CDR3 is 15 amino acids. Germline loops: CDR1 LNHNV, CDR2 YYDKDF (reference sequence).

The rearrangement links TRBV7-8 to TRBJ1-3; TRBD1 agrees at 9 bases. The CDR3 runs to 16 residues. CDR1 SGHVS and CDR2 FQNEAQ come from the germline V gene. The V gene end was trimmed by 3 bases and the J gene end by 4 bases; junction bases not matched to a gene: 7. The chain's CDR3 is CASSLGDRVFGNTIYF. The CDR3, as DNA: TGTGCCAGCAGCTTGGGGGACAGGGTCTTCGGAAACACCATATATTTT.

The rearrangement uses TRBV7-3 and TRBJ2-5; 14 bases map to TRBD2. CDR3 length: 14 residues. Germline V CDR1 and CDR2: SGHTA, FQGTGA. The V segment lost 5 bases and the J segment 9 bases; nucleotides outside the gene matches: 5. Here the CDR3 reads CASSPGTSGSPQYF. Written as DNA, the CDR3 is TGTGCCAGCAGCCCCGGGACTAGCGGGAGCCCCCAGTACTTC.

The chain uses TRBV5-1 and TRBJ2-2; 7 bases map to TRBD1. The germline V gene has CDR1 SGHRS and CDR2 YFSETQ. CDR3 length: 16 residues. Losses at the gene ends were 0 bases for V and 2 bases for J; bases not matched to a gene: 4. The DNA for the CDR3 is TGCGCCAGCAGCTTGGCGACAGGGCTTAACACCGGGGAGCTGTTTTTT. As protein: CASSLATGLNTGELFF.

The chain combines TRBV7-2 with TRBJ1-5; perhaps TRBD1 as D (5 bases). The CDR3 length is 14 residues. Germline CDR1 reads SGHTA; CDR2 reads FQGNSA. V shed 5 bases and J shed 5 bases, with 13 bases lying between them. In DNA, the CDR3 is TGTGCCAGCAGCCCTTATCCGGGGGATCAGCCCCAGCATTTT. This encodes CASSPYPGDQPQHF.

The V gene is TRBV7-2, the J gene TRBJ1-2; TRBD1 matches at 11 bases. V dropped 4 bases and J dropped 7; count of bases not matched to a gene: 2. Germline V gives CDR1 SGHTA, CDR2 FQGNSA. The CDR3 loop spans 13 amino acids. The CDR3 region is CASSSGTGGGYTF. The CDR3 nucleotides are TGTGCCAGCAGCTCAGGGACAGGGGGTGGCTACACCTTC.

The rearrangement joins TRBV4-3 to TRBJ2-5, with 10 bases lining up with TRBD1. V was clipped by 3 bases and J by 5 bases; unmatched bases: 6. Germline V gene sequence: CDR1 LGHNA, CDR2 YSLEER. The CDR3 sequence is 15 residues long. CDR3 residues: CASSQDRGILETQYF. The CDR3, as DNA: TGCGCCAGCAGCCAGGACAGGGGGATTTTGGAGACCCAGTACTTC.